This passage covers 20 T cell receptor beta chains from one sample sequenced in a study of neurological immune-mediated disorders. TCRdb fed the 5' RACE reads into MiXCR, producing one record per CDR3 protein. The profile covers about 58,000 distinct CDR3 sequences, with around 2.3% appearing a single time and approximately 3% taken by the ten largest. Sequenced sample: PBMCs. The receptors derive from a man between 50 and 59 years old with multiple sclerosis.

This clonotype was counted many times. The V and J genes are TRBV28 and TRBJ1-4; D possibly corresponds to TRBD1 (5 bases). The CDR3 is made up of 14 amino acids. CDR1 is MDHEN, CDR2 SYDVKM, per germline. V lost 4 bases, J lost 7 bases, and 13 bases lay in between. DNA of the CDR3: TGTGCCAGCAGTTACCAGGGAGGTGGTGAAAAACTGTTTTTT. Translation gives CASSYQGGGEKLFF. Based on the CDR3 plus reference TRBV28 and TRBJ1-4, the full variable domain is DVKVTQSSRYLVKRTGEKVFLECVQDMDHENMFWYRQDPGLGLRLIYFSYDVKMKEKGDIPEGYSVSREKKERFSLILESASTNQTSMYLCASSYQGGGEKLFFGSGTQLSVL.

In this sample, this clonotype turned up many times. The chain links TRBV6-1 to TRBJ2-1; D gene uncertain. CDR3 length: 15 amino acids. The V end lost 3 bases, the J end lost 2 bases, and 11 bases lay between the germline ends. The germline gives CDR1 MNHNS, CDR2 SASEGT. CDR3 nucleotides: TGTGCCAGCAGTGAGCCCGGGCTCCCCTACAATGAGCAGTTCTTC. Its translation: CASSEPGLPYNEQFF.

The chain joins TRBV10-1 to TRBJ2-2; TRBD2 might be the D (5 bases). Per the germline V gene, CDR1 is WNHNN and CDR2 is SYGVQD (reference sequence). The CDR3 is 14 amino acids. V lost 6 bases and J lost 1, with 9 bases in between. The CDR3 DNA sequence: TGCGCCAGCAGGAGGGCTATGAACACCGGGGAGCTGTTTTTT. This codes for CASRRAMNTGELFF.

This clonotype has more than one count but fewer than ten. This sequence may be a read error, since a much larger clone differs from it by one base. The CDR3 protein is CVSSYRNTEAFF. In DNA form, the CDR3 reads TGTGTCAGCAGTTACAGGAACACTGAAGCTTTCTTT. The chain employs TRBV6-5 and TRBJ1-1; D is unclear. CDR3 size: 12 residues. Per germline, CDR1 MNHEY and CDR2 SVGAGI.

This clonotype was seen ten or more times. The J gene is TRBJ2-5, the V gene TRBV6-2 or TRBV6-3; TRBD2 matches at 7 bases. The CDR3 has 14 amino acids. Germline values: CDR1 MNHEY, CDR2 SVGEGT. V dropped 5 bases and J dropped 5; count of bases not matched to a gene: 8. The CDR3 bases are TGTGCCAGCAGTGGAGCGGGACGTGGGGAGACCCAGTACTTC. Protein product: CASSGAGRGETQYF.

This clonotype was detected ten times or more. The chain couples TRBV5-1 to TRBJ2-3, with D perhaps matching TRBD2 (6 bases). V lost 4 bases, J lost 4 bases, and 10 bases lay in between. CDR1 is SGHRS, CDR2 YFSETQ, per germline. The CDR3 runs to 13 residues. The DNA for the CDR3 is TGCGCCAGCAGCCCGGGACTGGCAGATACGCAGTATTTT. Its protein product is CASSPGLADTQYF. Variable domain in full (rest from reference TRBV5-1 and TRBJ2-3): KAGVTQTPRYLIKTRGQQVTLSCSPISGHRSVSWYQQTPGQGLQFLFEYFSETQRNKGNFPGRFSGRQFSNSRSEMNVSTLELGDSALYLCASSPGLADTQYFGPGTRLTVL.

The table lists this clonotype with many counts. The CDR3: CSASLPGGSGNTIYF. The CDR3 coding sequence is TGCAGTGCTTCACTCCCCGGGGGCTCTGGAAACACCATATATTTT. The genes are TRBV20-1 and TRBJ1-3; TRBD1 might be the D (5 bases). Germline CDR1 and CDR2: DFQATT and SNEGSKA (reference sequence). Trimming cost V 5 bases and J 0 bases, with 14 bases left between them. The CDR3 sequence is 15 residues long.

This clonotype was picked up many times. The chain joins TRBV6-5 to TRBJ2-7, with a tentative D call TRBD2 (5 bases). CDR1 is MNHEY, CDR2 SVGAGI, per germline. The V end was cut by 2 bases, the J end by 3 bases, with 8 bases between. The CDR3 has 13 amino acids. DNA for the CDR3: TGTGCCAGCAGTTACGGGGAGCGCTACGAGCAGTACTTC. It specifies CASSYGERYEQYF.

This clonotype was seen at least ten times. The CDR3 DNA follows: TGTGCCAGCAGCTTACTAGACAGCCCCGGGGAGCTGTTTTTT. This encodes CASSLLDSPGELFF. The chain uses TRBV7-3 and TRBJ2-2; a weak D match, TRBD1 (5 bases). CDR1 SGHTA and CDR2 FQGTGA come from the germline V gene. This CDR3 comprises 14 residues. The germline V and J ends were trimmed by 2 bases and 6 bases, with 10 bases remaining between them.

In its sample, this clonotype was seen many times. The V gene is TRBV3-1, the J gene TRBJ1-2; D gene unclear. In germline, CDR1 is LGHDT, CDR2 YNNKEL (reference sequence). The CDR3 is made up of 14 amino acids. Between the trimmed V and J ends, which lost 3 bases and 5 bases, there was a span of 13 bases. The CDR3 sequence is CASSHGNDHYGYTF. In DNA, the CDR3 is TGTGCCAGCAGCCATGGGAACGACCATTATGGCTACACCTTC.

Note on this clonotype: A much larger clone sits a single nucleotide away, making a read error possible. This chain links TRBV6-6 with TRBJ1-2; D remains ambiguous. V dropped 10 bases and J dropped 4 bases, with 10 bases sitting between them. The germline V gene has CDR1 MNHNY and CDR2 SVGAGI (reference sequence). This CDR3 is built from 11 residues. CDR3: CAITAAYGYTF. The DNA for the CDR3 is TGTGCCATCACAGCGGCCTATGGCTACACCTTC.

This clonotype was found many times. The rearrangement joins TRBV10-3 to TRBJ2-1; D gene ambiguous. CDR3 length: 11 amino acids. V lost 4 bases, J lost 9 bases, and 7 bases lay in between. Germline loops: CDR1 ENHRY, CDR2 SYGVKD. CDR3 loop: CAISGLAEQFF. CDR3 nucleotide sequence: TGTGCCATCAGTGGACTCGCTGAGCAGTTCTTC.

This clonotype was seen a few times. This sequence joins TRBV13 and TRBJ2-1, with D hard to call. From germline, CDR1 is PRHDT and CDR2 FYEKMQ (reference sequence). Trimming removed 5 bases from V and 9 bases from J, with 11 bases in between. The CDR3 length is 12 residues. CDR3 amino acids: CASSLFGGEQFF. The DNA for the CDR3 is TGTGCCAGCAGCCTCTTCGGCGGTGAGCAGTTCTTC. Based on the CDR3 plus reference TRBV13 and TRBJ2-1, the full variable domain is AAGVIQSPRHLIKEKRETATLKCYPIPRHDTVYWYQQGPGQDPQFLISFYEKMQSDKGSIPDRFSAQQFSDYHSELNMSSLELGDSALYFCASSLFGGEQFFGPGTRLTVL.

This clonotype has a handful of counts. The chain links TRBV18 to TRBJ2-5; D possibly matches TRBD1 or TRBD2 (5 bases each). Germline CDR1 reads KGHSH; CDR2 reads LQKENI. This CDR3 has 15 residues. Trimming removed 0 bases from V and 0 bases from J, with 8 bases in between. The CDR3 here is CASSPPGEHQETQYF. The CDR3 bases are TGTGCCAGCTCACCACCGGGGGAGCACCAAGAGACCCAGTACTTC.

At least ten counts were recorded for this clonotype. The rearrangement uses TRBV20-1 and TRBJ2-5; the D is unclear. V was shortened by 6 bases and J by 4 bases, with 12 bases between the two germline ends. The CDR3 spans 12 residues. Per the germline V gene, CDR1 is DFQATT and CDR2 is SNEGSKA (reference sequence). The CDR3 region is CSASSVSETQYF. CDR3 in DNA: TGCAGTGCCTCCAGCGTTTCAGAGACCCAGTACTTC.

To note about this clonotype: Compared with germline, one end of the junction differs, possibly owing to a read error. The chain couples TRBV20-1 to TRBJ1-6, with D perhaps TRBD1 (6 bases). CDR3 length: 14 amino acids. Germline V gene data show CDR1 as DFQATT and CDR2 as SNEGSKA (reference sequence). The CDR3 loop is CSASGGRIDATLNF. The CDR3 region has the DNA TGCAGTGCTAGTGGGGGGCGCATTGATGCAACCCTCAACTTT.

V is TRBV7-2 and J is TRBJ1-2, with D tentatively TRBD1 (6 bases). Per germline, CDR1 SGHTA and CDR2 FQGNSA. The CDR3 extends over 14 amino acids. The V gene lost 4 bases and the J gene lost 4 bases, with 13 bases spanning the gap. CDR3 bases: TGTGCCAGCAGCTCTGGACAGCCCAGCTATGGCTACACCTTC. Translating it yields CASSSGQPSYGYTF.

This clonotype has a count of ten or more. The chain has TRBV7-9 and TRBJ1-6; 9 nucleotides align to TRBD1. Trimming took 5 bases from V and 9 from J; bases not matched to a gene: 5. This CDR3 spans 14 amino acids. Looked up from germline, CDR1 is SEHNR and CDR2 is FQNEAQ (reference sequence). The CDR3 loop is CASSLGQGSSPLHF. Here the CDR3 DNA reads TGTGCCAGCAGCCTGGGACAGGGCTCTTCACCCCTCCACTTT.

This clonotype was counted ten times or more. The chain carries TRBV3-1 and TRBJ2-1; D call uncertain. V was shortened by 6 bases and J by 6 bases, with 6 bases between the two germline ends. The CDR3 consists of 11 residues. Per the germline V gene, CDR1 is LGHDT and CDR2 is YNNKEL (reference sequence). In DNA, the CDR3 is TGTGCCAGCAGAAGGGCCAATGAGCAGTTCTTC. This encodes CASRRANEQFF.

This clonotype was seen repeatedly, ten times or more. This sequence joins TRBV5-1 and TRBJ2-2, with D perhaps given as TRBD1 or TRBD2 (5 bases each). CDR3 size: 15 residues. With 3 bases removed from V and 1 base from J, the gap between germline ends came to 10 bases. Germline V gene sequence: CDR1 SGHRS, CDR2 YFSETQ. The CDR3 region has the DNA TGCGCCAGCAGCTCGGGACGAGAGAACACCGGGGAGCTGTTTTTT. It translates to CASSSGRENTGELFF. The entire variable domain, with the rest obtained from reference TRBV5-1 and TRBJ2-2, is as follows: KAGVTQTPRYLIKTRGQQVTLSCSPISGHRSVSWYQQTPGQGLQFLFEYFSETQRNKGNFPGRFSGRQFSNSRSEMNVSTLELGDSALYLCASSSGRENTGELFFGEGSRLTVL.